Below are 2 T cell receptor beta chains sequenced from a single sample in a study of CD8 T cells in Susac syndrome. It was with random hexamers that 0.5 to 1 ug RNA was reverse transcribed. Each CDR3 protein is one row after TCRdb ran MiXCR on the immunoSEQ multiplex PCR reads. This table holds about 200,000 distinct CDR3 sequences, roughly 95% found once. The sequenced material came from CD4+ T cells from PBMCs. These receptors were taken from a human donor with multiple sclerosis.

J is TRBJ2-6 and V is TRBV24-1; D remains unclear. Deletions cut 4 bases from V and 4 bases from J, with 13 bases between. The CDR3 is 16 residues long. Germline V gene lookup returns CDR1 KGHDR and CDR2 SFDVKD. In DNA, the CDR3 is TGTGCCACCAGTGACGGAAACTCTGTGGGGGCCAACGTCCTGACTTTC. It is translated as CATSDGNSVGANVLTF.

The chain recombines TRBV7-9 with TRBJ2-7; no reliable D call. Trimming stripped 1 base from V and 0 bases from J, with 10 bases between. The CDR3 consists of 15 residues. Germline V gives CDR1 SEHNR, CDR2 FQNEAQ (reference sequence). CDR3 protein: CASSLVPHSSYEQYF. The CDR3 nucleotides are TGTGCCAGCAGCTTAGTTCCGCACTCCTCCTACGAGCAGTACTTC.